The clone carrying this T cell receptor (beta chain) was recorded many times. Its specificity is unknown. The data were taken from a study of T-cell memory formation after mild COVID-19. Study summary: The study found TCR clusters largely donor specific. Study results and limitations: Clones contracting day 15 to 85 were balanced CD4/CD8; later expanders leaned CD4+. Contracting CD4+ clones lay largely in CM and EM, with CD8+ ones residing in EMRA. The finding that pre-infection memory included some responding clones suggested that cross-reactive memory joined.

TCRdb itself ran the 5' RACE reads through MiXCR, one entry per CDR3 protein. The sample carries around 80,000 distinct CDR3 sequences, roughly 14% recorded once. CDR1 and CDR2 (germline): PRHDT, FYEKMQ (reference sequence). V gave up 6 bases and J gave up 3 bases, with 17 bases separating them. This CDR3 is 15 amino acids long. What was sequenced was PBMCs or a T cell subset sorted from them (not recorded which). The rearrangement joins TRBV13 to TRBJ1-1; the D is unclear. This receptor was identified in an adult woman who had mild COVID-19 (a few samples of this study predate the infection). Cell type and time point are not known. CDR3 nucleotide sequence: TGTGCCAGCAGATCCGTTTTTGAGGCTGACACTGAAGCTTTCTTT. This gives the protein CASRSVFEADTEAFF.